This T cell receptor beta chain was obtained from a study of blood T cell repertoires in COVID-19. Study-wide context: In each case, the material was cDNA or gDNA derived from T cells, B-cell-depleted T cells, or PBMCs.

Recruits, aged about 18 to 100 years, lived in about two dozen US areas. Someone with COVID-19 had been met by exposed participants within 2 weeks before study entry. Per the study methods: Reference gene primer amplification gave nucleated cell count estimates. The assay was immunoSEQ multiplex PCR, and TCRdb's table has in-frame clones only and misses some. That table furnishes V, J and clone size, whereas the DNA furnished D and trimming. The sample consists of 150,000 or so clones, around 80% of them appearing once. CDR1 and CDR2 from the germline V gene are SGHRS and YFSETQ. This CDR3 spans 13 amino acids. V lost 3 bases to trimming and J lost 9 bases; unmatched junction nucleotides: 8.

The gene calls are TRBV5-1 and TRBJ2-7; 8 bases are shared with TRBD1. This receptor was obtained from a man aged 65 to 85 who had been exposed to COVID-19. What was sequenced was PBMCs or T cells enriched from blood (not recorded which). The CDR3 nucleotides read TGCGCCAGCAGCTCGGAACTAGGACAGGGGCAGTACTTC. Its translation is CASSSELGQGQYF. The full variable domain, its missing parts supplied by reference TRBV5-1 and TRBJ2-7, is KAGVTQTPRYLIKTRGQQVTLSCSPISGHRSVSWYQQTPGQGLQFLFEYFSETQRNKGNFPGRFSGRQFSNSRSEMNVSTLELGDSALYLCASSSELGQGQYFGPGTRLTVT.